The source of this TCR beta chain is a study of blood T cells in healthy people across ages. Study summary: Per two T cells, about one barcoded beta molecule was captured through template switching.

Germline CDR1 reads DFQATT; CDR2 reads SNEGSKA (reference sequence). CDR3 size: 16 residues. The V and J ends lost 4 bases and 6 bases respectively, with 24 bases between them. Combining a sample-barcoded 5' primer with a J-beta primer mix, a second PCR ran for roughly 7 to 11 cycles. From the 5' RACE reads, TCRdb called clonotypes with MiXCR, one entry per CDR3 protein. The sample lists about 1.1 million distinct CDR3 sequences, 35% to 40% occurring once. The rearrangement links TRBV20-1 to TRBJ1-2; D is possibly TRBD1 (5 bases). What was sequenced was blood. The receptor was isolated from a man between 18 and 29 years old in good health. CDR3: CSANHLPPTGADGYTF. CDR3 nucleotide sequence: TGCAGTGCTAATCATTTGCCCCCTACCGGGGCGGATGGCTACACCTTC.